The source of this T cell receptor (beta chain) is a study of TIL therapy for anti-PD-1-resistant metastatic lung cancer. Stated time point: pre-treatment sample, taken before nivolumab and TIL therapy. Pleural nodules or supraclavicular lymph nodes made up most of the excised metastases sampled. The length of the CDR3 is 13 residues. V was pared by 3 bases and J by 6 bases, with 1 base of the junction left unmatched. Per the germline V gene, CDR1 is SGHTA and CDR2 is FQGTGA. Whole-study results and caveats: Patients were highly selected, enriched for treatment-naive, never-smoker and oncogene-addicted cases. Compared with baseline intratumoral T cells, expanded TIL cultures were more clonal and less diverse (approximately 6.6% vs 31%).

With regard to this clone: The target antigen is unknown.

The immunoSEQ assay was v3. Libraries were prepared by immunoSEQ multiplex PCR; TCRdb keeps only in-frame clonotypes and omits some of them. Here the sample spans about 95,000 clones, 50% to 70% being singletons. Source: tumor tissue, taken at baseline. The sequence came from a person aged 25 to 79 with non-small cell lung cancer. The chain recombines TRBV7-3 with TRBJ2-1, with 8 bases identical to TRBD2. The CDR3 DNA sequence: TGTGCCAGCAGCTTCCTAGCGGGCAATGAGCAGTTCTTC. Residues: CASSFLAGNEQFF.